The sequence of this TCR beta chain was determined in a study of graft-versus-host responses after intestinal transplantation. Study-level background: Recipients were all induced with anti-thymocyte globulin, then given tacrolimus and steroids for approximately 3 years.

V dropped 3 bases and J dropped 0 bases, with 5 bases sitting between them. CDR1 and CDR2 from the germline V gene are SNHLY and FYNNEI. The CDR3 has 14 residues. Study results and limitations: Recipient marrow showed GvH clones, some seen first in ileum or blood. Early post-transplant HvG declines showed an association with peak circulating GvH clone levels. Within allografts, high graft-versus-host to host-versus-graft clonal ratios were seen among patients with graft-donor T cell macrochimerism.

Comment on this clone: No antigen is known for it.

Using immunoSEQ multiplex PCR, the repertoire was profiled, and TCRdb retains in-frame clones only, with some absent. The sample yields approximately 60,000 clones, approximately 90% seen once. The material sequenced was PBMCs, taken 26 days after transplant. V usage is TRBV2 and J usage is TRBJ1-4, with no clear D. This TCR was recovered from a human patient who received an intestinal transplant, so some T cells may come from the graft donor. DNA of the CDR3: TGTGCCAGCAGTGATTCAGCAACTAATGAAAAACTGTTTTTT. Translation: CASSDSATNEKLFF.